This is a list of T cell receptor beta chains from one sample in a study of CD8 T cells in Susac syndrome. TCRdb called the immunoSEQ multiplex PCR reads again in MiXCR, with one record for every CDR3 protein. The table includes some 200,000 distinct CDR3 sequences, roughly 90% detected once. The sequencing input was CD4+ T cells from PBMCs. These receptors originate from a human donor with Susac syndrome. The CDR3 runs from the conserved cysteine through the conserved F or W. D genes are given only for firm matches. Expanded clones are given a class, and other clones once, few, many or no size at all.

TRBV12-3/TRBV12-4,-,TRBJ1-5,14,-,CASSFKQGNQPQHF,TGTGCCAGCAGTTTCAAACAGGGCAATCAGCCCCAGCATTTT
TRBV5-6,-,TRBJ1-4,15,-,CASSAWGASREKLFF,TGTGCCAGCAGCGCCTGGGGGGCGAGTCGTGAAAAACTGTTTTTT
TRBV28,TRBD1,TRBJ1-2,14,few,CASSLTGGDYGYTF,TGTGCCAGCAGTTTAACAGGGGGGGACTATGGCTACACCTTC
TRBV12-3/TRBV12-4,-,TRBJ1-6,14,-,CASSSGMSNSPLHF,TGTGCCAGCAGTTCGGGGATGTCGAACTCACCCCTCCACTTT
TRBV4-2,-,TRBJ2-3,21,once,CASSQDPERGTQSSWTDTQYF,TGTGCCAGCAGCCAAGACCCCGAGCGAGGGACCCAGTCGTCTTGGACAGATACGCAGTATTTT
TRBV18,TRBD1,TRBJ2-7,16,-,CASSPPAGGESGEQYF,TGTGCCAGCTCACCACCGGCAGGGGGAGAGTCGGGCGAGCAGTACTTC
TRBV9,TRBD1,TRBJ2-5,15,few,CASSATGITGGTQYF,TGTGCCAGCAGCGCGACAGGGATCACTGGTGGTACCCAGTACTTC
TRBV28,TRBD1,TRBJ2-1,15,-,CASSAGGLSYNEQFF,TGTGCCAGCAGTGCAGGGGGCCTCTCCTACAATGAGCAGTTCTTC
TRBV7-3,-,TRBJ1-1,15,-,CASSPYYVGNTEAFF,TGTGCCAGCAGCCCCTACTACGTCGGGAACACTGAAGCTTTCTTT
TRBV5-1,TRBD2,TRBJ2-1,15,-,CASSKAGGDYNEQFF,TGCGCCAGCAGCAAAGCGGGGGGGGACTACAATGAGCAGTTCTTC
TRBV11-2,-,TRBJ1-1,13,-,CASSLLGETGAFF,TGTGCCAGCAGCTTATTGGGGGAGACTGGAGCTTTCTTT
TRBV28,-,TRBJ2-3,15,once,CASSPGDGRTDTQYF,TGTGCCAGCAGTCCCGGGGACGGACGCACAGATACGCAGTATTTT
TRBV3-1,-,TRBJ2-5,18,-,CASSQESLRLTGGETQYF,TGTGCCAGCAGCCAAGAGAGCCTCCGCCTCACTGGGGGAGAGACCCAGTACTTC
TRBV20-1,TRBD1,TRBJ1-5,14,-,CSARQGGSNQPQHF,TGCAGTGCGAGACAGGGTGGTAGCAATCAGCCCCAGCATTTT
TRBV20-1,-,TRBJ1-2,12,-,CSASSGNYGYTF,TGCAGTGCCAGTTCGGGCAACTATGGCTACACCTTC
TRBV5-4,-,TRBJ2-5,15,-,CASSFSLTEGETQYF,TGTGCCAGCAGCTTTAGTCTGACGGAAGGAGAGACCCAGTACTTC
TRBV5-1,-,TRBJ2-7,13,-,CASSSGRTYEQYF,TGCGCCAGCAGCTCGGGACGGACCTACGAGCAGTACTTC
TRBV7-3,TRBD2,TRBJ2-1,17,-,CASSSPEISGTYNEQFF,TGTGCCAGCAGCTCCCCAGAGATTAGCGGGACCTACAATGAGCAGTTCTTC
TRBV20-1,-,TRBJ2-2,13,once,CSARDAGAGELFF,TGCAGTGCTAGAGATGCAGGGGCCGGGGAGCTGTTTTTT
TRBV6-1,TRBD1,TRBJ2-2,15,few,CASRVGQQNTGELFF,TGTGCCAGCAGGGTGGGACAGCAGAACACCGGGGAGCTGTTTTTT
TRBV5-4,-,TRBJ1-4,16,-,CASSLESDSTNEKLFF,TGTGCCAGCAGCTTGGAATCTGATTCAACTAATGAAAAACTGTTTTTT
TRBV3-1,-,TRBJ1-1,15,-,CASSQGVREGTEAFF,TGTGCCAGCAGCCAAGGGGTGAGGGAAGGGACTGAAGCTTTCTTT
TRBV6-6,-,TRBJ1-1,13,-,CASRFQVNTEAFF,TGTGCCAGCAGATTTCAGGTGAACACTGAAGCTTTCTTT
TRBV10-1,TRBD1,TRBJ1-6,14,-,CASKADRVNSPLHF,TGCGCCAGCAAGGCGGACAGGGTGAATTCACCCCTCCACTTT
TRBV6-1,-,TRBJ2-1,15,-,CASRPWQGSVNEQFF,TGTGCCAGCCGACCGTGGCAGGGGTCCGTCAATGAGCAGTTCTTC
TRBV5-8,-,TRBJ2-1,14,few,CASSSGSSYNEQFF,TGTGCCAGCAGCTCTGGGAGCTCCTACAATGAGCAGTTCTTC